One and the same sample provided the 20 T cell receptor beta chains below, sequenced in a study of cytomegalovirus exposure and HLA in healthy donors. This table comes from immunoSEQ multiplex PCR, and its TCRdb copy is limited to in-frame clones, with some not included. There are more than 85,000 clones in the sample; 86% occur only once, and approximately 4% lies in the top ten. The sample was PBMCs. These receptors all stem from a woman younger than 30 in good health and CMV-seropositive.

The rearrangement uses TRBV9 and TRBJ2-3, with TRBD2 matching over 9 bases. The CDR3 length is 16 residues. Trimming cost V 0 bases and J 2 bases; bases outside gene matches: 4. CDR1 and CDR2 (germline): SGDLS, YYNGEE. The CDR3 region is CASSVGREGITDTQYF. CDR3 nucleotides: TGTGCCAGCAGCGTAGGGCGGGAGGGAATCACAGATACGCAGTATTTT.

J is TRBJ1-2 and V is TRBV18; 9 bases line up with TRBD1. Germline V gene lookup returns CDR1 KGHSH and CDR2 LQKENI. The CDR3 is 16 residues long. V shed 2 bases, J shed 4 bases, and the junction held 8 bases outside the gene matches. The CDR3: CASSPERQGGLYGYTF. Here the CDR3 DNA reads TGTGCCAGCTCACCAGAACGACAGGGGGGCCTCTATGGCTACACCTTC.

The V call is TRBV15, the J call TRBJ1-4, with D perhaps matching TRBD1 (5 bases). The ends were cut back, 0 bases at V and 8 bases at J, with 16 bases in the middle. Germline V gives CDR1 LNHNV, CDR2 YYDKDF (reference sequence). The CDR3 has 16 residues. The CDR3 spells CATSRDLGAGNEKLFF. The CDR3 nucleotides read TGTGCCACCAGCAGAGATCTTGGGGCAGGGAACGAAAAACTGTTTTTT.

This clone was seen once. CDR3 residues: CASSLPIGTSGGDTQYF. CDR3 bases: TGTGCCAGCAGCTTACCCATCGGGACTAGCGGGGGAGATACGCAGTATTTT. This chain connects TRBV7-8 to TRBJ2-3, with 14 nucleotides matching TRBD2. This CDR3 comprises 17 residues. V lost 2 bases, J lost 5 bases, and 6 bases stayed unmatched. Germline CDR1 reads SGHVS; CDR2 reads FQNEAQ.

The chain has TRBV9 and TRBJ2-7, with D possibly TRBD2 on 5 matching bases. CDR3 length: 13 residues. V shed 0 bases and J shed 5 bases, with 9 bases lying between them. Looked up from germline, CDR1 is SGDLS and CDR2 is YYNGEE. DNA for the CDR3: TGTGCCAGCAGCGTAGGAGGGAACCACGAGCAGTACTTC. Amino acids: CASSVGGNHEQYF.

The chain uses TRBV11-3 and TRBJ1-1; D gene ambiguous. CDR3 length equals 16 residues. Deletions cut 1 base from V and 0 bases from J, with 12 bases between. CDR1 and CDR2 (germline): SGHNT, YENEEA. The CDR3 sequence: CASSLVLGGLNTEAFF. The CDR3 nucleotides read TGTGCCAGCAGCTTAGTCCTGGGAGGTTTGAACACTGAAGCTTTCTTT. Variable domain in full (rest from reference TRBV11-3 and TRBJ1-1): EAGVVQSPRYKIIEKKQPVAFWCNPISGHNTLYWYLQNLGQGPELLIRYENEEAVDDSQLPKDRFSAERLKGVDSTLKIQPAELGDSAVYLCASSLVLGGLNTEAFFGQGTRLTVV.

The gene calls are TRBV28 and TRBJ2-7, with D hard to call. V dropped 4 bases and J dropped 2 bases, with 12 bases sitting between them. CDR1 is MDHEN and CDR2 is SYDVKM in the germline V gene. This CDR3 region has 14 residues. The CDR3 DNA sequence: TGTGCCAGCAGTTCCCACGACACTGCCTACGAGCAGTACTTC. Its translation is CASSSHDTAYEQYF.

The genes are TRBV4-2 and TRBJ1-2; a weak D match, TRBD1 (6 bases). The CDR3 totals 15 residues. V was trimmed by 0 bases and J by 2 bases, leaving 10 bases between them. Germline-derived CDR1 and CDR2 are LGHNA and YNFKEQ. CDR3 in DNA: TGTGCCAGCAGCCAAGAGGCAGGGGAAAACTATGGCTACACCTTC. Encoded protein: CASSQEAGENYGYTF.

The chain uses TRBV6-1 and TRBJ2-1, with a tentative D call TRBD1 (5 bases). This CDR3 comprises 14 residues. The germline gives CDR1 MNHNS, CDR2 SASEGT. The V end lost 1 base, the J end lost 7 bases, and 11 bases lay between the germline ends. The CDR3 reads CASSEDGRVNEQFF. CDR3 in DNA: TGTGCCAGCAGTGAAGATGGCAGGGTGAATGAGCAGTTCTTC.

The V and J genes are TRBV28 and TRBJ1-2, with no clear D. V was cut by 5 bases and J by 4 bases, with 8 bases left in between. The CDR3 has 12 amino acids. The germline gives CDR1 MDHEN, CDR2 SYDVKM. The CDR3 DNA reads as TGTGCCAGCAGTCCGCTGGCCTATGGCTACACCTTC. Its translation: CASSPLAYGYTF.

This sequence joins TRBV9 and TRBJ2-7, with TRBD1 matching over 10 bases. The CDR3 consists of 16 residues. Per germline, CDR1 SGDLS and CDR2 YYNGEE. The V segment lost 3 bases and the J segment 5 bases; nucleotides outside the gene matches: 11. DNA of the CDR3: TGTGCCAGCAGCGCGACAGGGGGCTGGGGGTGGAACGAGCAGTACTTC. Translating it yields CASSATGGWGWNEQYF.

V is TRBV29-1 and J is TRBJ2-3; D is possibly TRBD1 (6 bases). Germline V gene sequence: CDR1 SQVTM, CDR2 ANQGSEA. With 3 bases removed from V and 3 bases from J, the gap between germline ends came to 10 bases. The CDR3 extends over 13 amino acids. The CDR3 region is CSVDGRGTDTQYF. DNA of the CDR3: TGCAGCGTTGATGGCAGGGGTACAGATACGCAGTATTTT.

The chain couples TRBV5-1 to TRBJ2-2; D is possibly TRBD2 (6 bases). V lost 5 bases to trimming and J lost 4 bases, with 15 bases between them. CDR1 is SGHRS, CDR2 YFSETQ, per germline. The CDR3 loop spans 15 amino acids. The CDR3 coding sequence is TGCGCCAGCAGACCCCCTGGGGGGAGCACCGGGGAGCTGTTTTTT. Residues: CASRPPGGSTGELFF.

The DNA for the CDR3 is TGTGCCAGCAGTGTCCCAGGGGGGTCGTACGAGCAGTACTTC. As protein: CASSVPGGSYEQYF. The V gene is TRBV25-1, the J gene TRBJ2-7, with D possibly being TRBD1 (7 bases). The CDR3 consists of 14 residues. The germline V gene has CDR1 MGHDK and CDR2 SYGVNS. The V gene lost 4 bases and the J gene lost 4 bases, with 14 bases spanning the gap.

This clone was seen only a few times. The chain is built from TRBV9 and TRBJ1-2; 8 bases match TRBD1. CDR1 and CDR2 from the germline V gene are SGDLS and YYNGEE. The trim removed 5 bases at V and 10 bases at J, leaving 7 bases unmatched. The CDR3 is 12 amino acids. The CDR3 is CASRGQGAFYTF. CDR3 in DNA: TGTGCCAGCAGAGGTCAGGGGGCGTTCTACACCTTC.

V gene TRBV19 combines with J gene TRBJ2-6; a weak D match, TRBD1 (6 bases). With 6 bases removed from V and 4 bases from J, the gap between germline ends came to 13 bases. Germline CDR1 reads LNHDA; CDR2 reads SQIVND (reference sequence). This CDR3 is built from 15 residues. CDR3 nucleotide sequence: TGTGCCAGTAGACAGGGCGCGGCCGGGGCCAACGTCCTGACTTTC. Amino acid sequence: CASRQGAAGANVLTF.

The CDR3 DNA is TGCGCCAGCAGCCAAGATACAGGGTCCTATGGCTACACCTTC. Protein: CASSQDTGSYGYTF. The chain uses TRBV4-1 and TRBJ1-2; TRBD1 is a possible D gene (6 bases). The CDR3 has 14 amino acids. Germline lookup yields CDR1 MGHRA and CDR2 YSYEKL. V lost 0 bases and J lost 4, with 9 bases in between.

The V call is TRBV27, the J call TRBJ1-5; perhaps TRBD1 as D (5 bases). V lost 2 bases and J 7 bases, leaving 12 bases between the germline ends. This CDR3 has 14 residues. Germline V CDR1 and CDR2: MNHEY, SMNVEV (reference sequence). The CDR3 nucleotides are TGTGCCAGCAGTTTAGGGCCAGGGAGGCAGCCCCAGCATTTT. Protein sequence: CASSLGPGRQPQHF.

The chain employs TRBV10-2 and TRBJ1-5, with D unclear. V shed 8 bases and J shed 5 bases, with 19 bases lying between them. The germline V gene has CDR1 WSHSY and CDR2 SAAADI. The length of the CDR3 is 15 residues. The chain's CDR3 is CASQEAGGRYQPQHF. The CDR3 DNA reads TGCGCCAGCCAAGAAGCGGGAGGGAGGTATCAGCCCCAGCATTTT.

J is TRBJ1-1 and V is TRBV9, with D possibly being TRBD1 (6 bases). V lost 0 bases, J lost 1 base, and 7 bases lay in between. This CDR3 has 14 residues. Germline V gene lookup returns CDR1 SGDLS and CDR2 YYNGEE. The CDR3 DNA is TGTGCCAGCAGCGTAGTAGGGGGGAACACTGAAGCTTTCTTT. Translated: CASSVVGGNTEAFF.